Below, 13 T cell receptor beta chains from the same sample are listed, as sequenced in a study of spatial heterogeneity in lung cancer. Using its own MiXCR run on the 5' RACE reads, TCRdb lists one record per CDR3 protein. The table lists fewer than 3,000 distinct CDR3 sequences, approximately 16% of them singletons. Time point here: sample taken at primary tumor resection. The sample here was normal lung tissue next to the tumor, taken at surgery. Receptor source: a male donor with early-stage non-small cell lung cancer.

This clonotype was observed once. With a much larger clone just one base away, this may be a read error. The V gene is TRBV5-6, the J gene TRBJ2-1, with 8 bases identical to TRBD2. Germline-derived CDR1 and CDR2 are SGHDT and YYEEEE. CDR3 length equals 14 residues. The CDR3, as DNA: TGTGCCAGCAGCTTTAGCGGGATGGATAATGATCAGTTCTTC. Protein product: CASSFSGMDNDQFF.

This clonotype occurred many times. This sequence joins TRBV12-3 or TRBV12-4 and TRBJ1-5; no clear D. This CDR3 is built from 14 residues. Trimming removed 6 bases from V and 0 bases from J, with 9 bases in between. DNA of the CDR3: TGTGCCAGCAGCGGACTAAATAGCAATCAGCCCCAGCATTTT. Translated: CASSGLNSNQPQHF.

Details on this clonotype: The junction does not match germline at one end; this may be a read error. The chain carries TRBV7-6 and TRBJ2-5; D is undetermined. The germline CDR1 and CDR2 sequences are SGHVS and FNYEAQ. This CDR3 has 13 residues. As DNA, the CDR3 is TGTGTCAGCAGCTTAGGCACCCTGGGGACCCAGTACTTC. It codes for CVSSLGTLGTQYF.

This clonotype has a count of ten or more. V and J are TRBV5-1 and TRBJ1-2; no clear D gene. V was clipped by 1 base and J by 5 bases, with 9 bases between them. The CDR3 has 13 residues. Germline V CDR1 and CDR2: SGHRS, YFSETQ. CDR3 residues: CASSLPGTYGYTF. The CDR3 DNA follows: TGCGCCAGCAGCTTGCCGGGTACATATGGCTACACCTTC.

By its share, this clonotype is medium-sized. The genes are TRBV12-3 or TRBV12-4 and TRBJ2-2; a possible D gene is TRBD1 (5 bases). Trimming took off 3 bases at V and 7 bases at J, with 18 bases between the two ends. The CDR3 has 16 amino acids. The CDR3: CASSFGGAISFGELFF. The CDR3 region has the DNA TGTGCCAGCAGTTTCGGTGGGGCGATTAGTTTCGGGGAGCTGTTTTTT.

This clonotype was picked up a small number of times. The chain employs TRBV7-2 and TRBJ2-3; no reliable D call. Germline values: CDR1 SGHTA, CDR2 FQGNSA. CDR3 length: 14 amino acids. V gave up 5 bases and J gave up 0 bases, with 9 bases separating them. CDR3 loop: CASSPMISTDTQYF. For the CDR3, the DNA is TGTGCCAGCAGCCCGATGATAAGCACAGATACGCAGTATTTT. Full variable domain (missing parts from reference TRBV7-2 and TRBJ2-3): GAGVSQSPSNKVTEKGKDVELRCDPISGHTALYWYRQSLGQGLEFLIYFQGNSAPDKSGLPSDRFSAERTGGSVSTLTIQRTQQEDSAVYLCASSPMISTDTQYFGPGTRLTVL.

The CDR3 DNA follows: TGTGCCAGCAGCTTAGTAGCTAGCGGGAGAACCATTCAGTACTTC. Translation gives CASSLVASGRTIQYF. V is TRBV7-2 and J is TRBJ2-4; 10 bases line up with TRBD2. The trim removed 1 base at V and 9 bases at J, leaving 6 bases unmatched. Germline V gene lookup returns CDR1 SGHTA and CDR2 FQGNSA. The CDR3 contains 15 residues.

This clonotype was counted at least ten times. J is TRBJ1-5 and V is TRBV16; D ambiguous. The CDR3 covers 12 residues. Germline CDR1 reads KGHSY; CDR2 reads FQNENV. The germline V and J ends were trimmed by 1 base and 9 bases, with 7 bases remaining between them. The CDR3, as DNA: TGTGCCAGCAGCCAATGGCCACGGCCCCAGCATTTT. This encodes CASSQWPRPQHF.

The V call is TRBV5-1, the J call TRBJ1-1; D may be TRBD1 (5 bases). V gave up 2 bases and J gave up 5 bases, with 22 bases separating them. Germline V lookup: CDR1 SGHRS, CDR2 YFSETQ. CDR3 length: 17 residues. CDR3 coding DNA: TGCGCCAGCAGCTTTTTTAAAGGGGCTGGCTTCGGTACTGAAGCTTTCTTT. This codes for CASSFFKGAGFGTEAFF. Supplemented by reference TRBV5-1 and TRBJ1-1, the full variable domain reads KAGVTQTPRYLIKTRGQQVTLSCSPISGHRSVSWYQQTPGQGLQFLFEYFSETQRNKGNFPGRFSGRQFSNSRSEMNVSTLELGDSALYLCASSFFKGAGFGTEAFFGQGTRLTVV.

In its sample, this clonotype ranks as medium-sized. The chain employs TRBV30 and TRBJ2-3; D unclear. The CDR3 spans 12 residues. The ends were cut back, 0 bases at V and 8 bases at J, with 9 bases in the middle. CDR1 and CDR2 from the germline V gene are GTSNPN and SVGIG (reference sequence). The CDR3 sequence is CAWSVRVGTQYF. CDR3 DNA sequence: TGTGCCTGGAGTGTACGAGTGGGTACGCAGTATTTT. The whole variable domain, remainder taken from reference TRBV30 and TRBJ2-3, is SQTIHQWPATLVQPVGSPLSLECTVEGTSNPNLYWYRQAAGRGLQLLFYSVGIGQISSEVPQNLSASRPQDRQFILSSKKLLLSDSGFYLCAWSVRVGTQYFGPGTRLTVL.

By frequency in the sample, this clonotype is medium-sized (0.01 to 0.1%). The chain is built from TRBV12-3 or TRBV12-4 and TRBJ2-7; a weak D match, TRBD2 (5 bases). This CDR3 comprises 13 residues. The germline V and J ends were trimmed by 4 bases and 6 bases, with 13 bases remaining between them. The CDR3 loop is CASSYGPAGEQYF. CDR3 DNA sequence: TGTGCCAGCAGTTATGGTCCGGCGGGCGAGCAGTACTTC.

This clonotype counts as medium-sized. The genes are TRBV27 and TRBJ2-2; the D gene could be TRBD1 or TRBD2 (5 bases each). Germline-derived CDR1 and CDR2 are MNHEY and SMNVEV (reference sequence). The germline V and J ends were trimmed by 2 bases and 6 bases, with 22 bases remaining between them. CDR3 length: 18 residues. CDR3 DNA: TGTGCCAGCAGTTTAAAAAGGGACCCACAAGGTCGGGCCGGGGAGCTGTTTTTT. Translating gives CASSLKRDPQGRAGELFF.

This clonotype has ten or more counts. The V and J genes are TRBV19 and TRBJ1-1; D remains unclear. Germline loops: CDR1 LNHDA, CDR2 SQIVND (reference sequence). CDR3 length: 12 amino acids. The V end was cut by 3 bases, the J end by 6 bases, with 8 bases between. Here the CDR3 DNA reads TGTGCCAGTAGTATCGGGGTGGCTGAAGCTTTCTTT. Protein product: CASSIGVAEAFF.